Described below is a single T cell receptor (beta chain) sequence and its context. V was pared by 2 bases and J by 0 bases, with 19 bases between. Per the germline V gene, CDR1 is SNHLY and CDR2 is FYNNEI. This CDR3 region has 18 residues. These data are taken from a study of CD8+ T cells in alopecia areata. cDNA prepared by RNA extraction and subsequent reverse transcription served as the template for sequencing. Repertoires were generated with immunoSEQ multiplex PCR, while TCRdb's copy carries only in-frame clones and drops some. The sample records about 180,000 clones, roughly 63% being singletons.

The chain carries TRBV2 and TRBJ1-2, with unresolved D. This clonotype was obtained from a human donor with alopecia areata. Sequencing used CD4+ T cells sorted from blood, obtained at week 0. CDR3 coding DNA: TGTGCCAGCAGTGAAAGTGTGGCTTTCCCAAGCACTAACTATGGCTACACCTTC. Its translation is CASSESVAFPSTNYGYTF. Complete variable domain (other parts from reference TRBV2 and TRBJ1-2): EPEVTQTPSHQVTQMGQEVILRCVPISNHLYFYWYRQILGQKVEFLVSFYNNEISEKSEIFDDQFSVERPDGSNFTLKIRSTKLEDSAMYFCASSESVAFPSTNYGYTFGSGTRLTVV.